This note documents a single T cell receptor beta chain sequence. TCRdb re-called the 5' RACE reads and shows each CDR3 protein once, DNA omitted. In all, the sample yields about 110,000 distinct CDR3 sequences. CDR3 size: 16 residues. Germline V CDR1 and CDR2: MNHEY, SVGAGI. The entry originates in a study of T cells expressing NK-cell markers. The clonotype comes from a woman between 18 and 70 years old in good health. The chain combines TRBV6-5 with TRBJ2-5; as DNA is missing, the TRBD1 call by TCRdb cannot be tested. Sequenced: blood T cells: a sorted CD56 or NKG2C T cell subset, CD4+ or CD8+ T cells, or bulk PBMC T cells (not recorded which). CDR3 sequence reads: CASSSGTGGVEETQYF.